This T cell receptor beta chain was captured in a study of OX40 agonist ivuxolimab in advanced cancers. Clones were read by immunoSEQ multiplex PCR, and TCRdb kept only the in-frame ones, dropping some. Here the sample spans approximately 70,000 clones, about 83% being singletons. The V end was cut by 2 bases, the J end by 0 bases, with 7 bases between. The germline V gene has CDR1 ENHRY and CDR2 SYGVKD. This CDR3 comprises 14 residues. This sequence joins TRBV10-3 and TRBJ1-1; maybe TRBD1 (5 bases). Sequenced material: CD4+ or CD8+ T cells sorted from blood, taken in a trial of the OX40 agonist ivuxolimab. The TCR comes from an adult with an advanced solid tumor such as melanoma, head and neck, liver or kidney cancer. CDR3 residues: CAISEGTVNTEAFF. The CDR3 coding sequence is TGTGCCATCAGTGAGGGGACTGTGAACACTGAAGCTTTCTTT.